This T cell receptor beta chain originates from a study of read filtering for tumor transcriptome and immune sequencing. Study-level background: Patients were approximately 17 male and some 15 female, mean age 65.9 years, range about 40 to 85. IR-seq gave about 4 to 10.27 million TCR reads per sample; RNA-seq gave roughly 80 to 1273.

This library used around 0.4 ug RNA and molecular barcoded adaptors spanning alpha/delta and beta/gamma chains. TCRdb independently ran MiXCR on the reads; one entry per CDR3 protein. The sample lists some 43,000 distinct CDR3 sequences; around 15% were seen once. The germline gives CDR1 SGHAT, CDR2 FQNNGV. Trimming cost V 5 bases and J 3 bases; bases outside gene matches: 8. The CDR3 runs 15 residues. Broader study findings: IR-seq and RNA-seq agreed better without single-read clonotypes.

Bone marrow was sampled from every patient at the time of active disease. This clonotype was seen a few times. Its specificity is unknown. The source is a donor at least 40 years old with multiple myeloma. The chain employs TRBV11-2 and TRBJ2-3, with 7 bases fitting TRBD1. The sample taken for sequencing was a population of CD138-negative cells sorted from bone marrow. The DNA of the CDR3 is TGTGCCAGCAGCCAAGTGGGACAGCCTACAGATACGCAGTATTTT. Translation: CASSQVGQPTDTQYF.